The sequence of this TCR delta chain was determined in a study of γδ T cells in repeated Plasmodium falciparum infection. Study overall: Over roughly 600 days, donors received four mosquito-bite P. falciparum NF54 infections. Timepoints: baseline, immediately before selected infections, and 21 days after every infection.

This clone came up a few times. Translating this DNA gives a protein that differs at residue 13 from the TCRdb one, which belongs to a much larger clone; a read error is likely, and the protein shown is this translation. TCRdb re-identified clones in the multiplex PCR reads via CATT. The data show approximately 90,000 delta-chain clones, with approximately 0.92% seen just once and around a tenth held by the top ten. The sequence was obtained from a pool of human donors (malaria-infected and uninfected, not separated). What was sequenced was gamma-delta T cells from blood.

CDR3 DNA sequence: TGTGCTCTTGGGGAACTATCCCCTTTTACTGGGGGATGCACCGATAAACTCATCTTT. The encoded protein is CALGELSPFTGGCTDKLIF. The chain combines TRDV1 with TRDJ1; TRDD3 aligns across 10 bases. CDR1 is TSWWSYY, CDR2 QGS, per germline. V shed 0 bases and J 1 base; nucleotides not matched to a gene: 11. This CDR3 has 19 amino acids.